These 17 T cell receptor beta chains came from one sample sequenced in a study of OX40 agonist ivuxolimab in advanced cancers. The protocol was immunoSEQ multiplex PCR, while the TCRdb copy is restricted to in-frame clones and leaves out a portion. This sample has tens of thousands of clones, with 90% to 95% found just once. This sample comprised CD4+ or CD8+ T cells sorted from blood, obtained in a trial of the OX40 agonist ivuxolimab. The receptors were sampled from an adult with an advanced solid tumor such as melanoma, head and neck, liver or kidney cancer.

This clone was counted once. V usage is TRBV5-1 and J usage is TRBJ2-1; no definite D call. V shed 2 bases and J shed 0 bases, with 9 bases lying between them. Germline lookup yields CDR1 SGHRS and CDR2 YFSETQ. The CDR3 length is 15 residues. This chain's CDR3 is CASSLRVSSYNEQFF. The CDR3 region has the DNA TGCGCCAGCAGCTTACGGGTTTCCTCCTACAATGAGCAGTTCTTC.

This chain joins TRBV18 and TRBJ2-1; D is ambiguous. The CDR3 runs 11 residues. The V gene's germline CDR1 is KGHSH and CDR2 LQKENI. Trimming left V 2 bases short and J 7 bases short, with 3 bases between. The CDR3 DNA follows: TGTGCCAGCTCACCAGGGAATGAGCAGTTCTTC. It codes for CASSPGNEQFF.

This chain connects TRBV19 to TRBJ2-1; 8 bases match TRBD2. There are 15 residues in the CDR3. The germline CDR1 and CDR2 sequences are LNHDA and SQIVND (reference sequence). J was trimmed by 7 bases and V by 2 bases; bases with no gene match: 7. The DNA for the CDR3 is TGTGCCAGTAGTATAACAGCGGGAGTACCGAATGAGCAGTTCTTC. Translation: CASSITAGVPNEQFF.

The V call is TRBV2, the J call TRBJ2-1; maybe TRBD2 (7 bases). Germline lookup yields CDR1 SNHLY and CDR2 FYNNEI. This CDR3 is 12 amino acids long. V dropped 10 bases and J dropped 8 bases, with 15 bases sitting between them. The CDR3 reads CATGRGSYEQFF. CDR3 in DNA: TGTGCCACAGGGAGGGGGAGTTATGAGCAGTTCTTC.

J is TRBJ1-1 and V is TRBV7-2, with a tentative D call TRBD1 (6 bases). V was cut by 0 bases and J by 4 bases, with 12 bases left in between. CDR1 and CDR2 (germline): SGHTA, FQGNSA. This CDR3 is built from 15 residues. CDR3 amino acids: CASSLAQGLGTEAFF. Written as DNA, the CDR3 is TGTGCCAGCAGCTTAGCGCAGGGGCTGGGCACTGAAGCTTTCTTT.

The chain has TRBV6-6 and TRBJ1-3, with D perhaps TRBD1 (5 bases). Germline V gene sequence: CDR1 MNHNY, CDR2 SVGAGI (reference sequence). The CDR3 spans 13 residues. V was trimmed by 6 bases and J by 1 base, leaving 7 bases between them. The DNA for the CDR3 is TGTGCCAGCAGGCAGGGTTCTGGAAACACCATATATTTT. Residues: CASRQGSGNTIYF.

The chain joins TRBV6-1 to TRBJ2-7; 7 bases agree with TRBD1. The CDR3 runs to 12 residues. From germline, CDR1 is MNHNS and CDR2 SASEGT. V lost 5 bases, J lost 6 bases, and 4 bases stayed unmatched. The CDR3 DNA is TGTGCCAGCAGTCAGACAGGGCCCGAGCAGTACTTC. It translates to CASSQTGPEQYF.

Points on this clone: At one end the junction does not follow the germline gene, possibly because of a read error. V and J are TRBV25-1 and TRBJ2-1; D is ambiguous. The CDR3 totals 12 residues. Per the germline V gene, CDR1 is MGHDK and CDR2 is SYGVNS. The CDR3 nucleotides are TGTGCCAGCAGTGAACCGAACAATCAGCAGTTCTTC. The encoded protein is CASSEPNNQQFF. The full variable domain, with the rest looked up from reference TRBV25-1 and TRBJ2-1, is EADIYQTPRYLVIGTGKKITLECSQTMGHDKMYWYQQDPGMELHLIHYSYGVNSTEKGDLSSESTVSRIRTEHFPLTLESARPSHTSQYLCASSEPNNQQFFGPGTRLTVL.

V is TRBV11-2 and J is TRBJ2-5; D ambiguous. Germline CDR1 reads SGHAT; CDR2 reads FQNNGV. Trimming cost V 4 bases and J 7 bases, with 10 bases left between them. The CDR3 is 12 residues long. The DNA for the CDR3 is TGTGCCAGCAGCTGGGATTCGGGGACCCAGTACTTC. Translating gives CASSWDSGTQYF. The whole variable domain, remainder taken from reference TRBV11-2 and TRBJ2-5, is EAGVAQSPRYKIIEKRQSVAFWCNPISGHATLYWYQQILGQGPKLLIQFQNNGVVDDSQLPKDRFSAERLKGVDSTLKIQPAKLEDSAVYLCASSWDSGTQYFGPGTRLLVL.

For the CDR3, the DNA is TGTGCCATCAGTTCCAGGAGGGAAGAGACCCAGTACTTC. Its protein is CAISSRREETQYF. The chain couples TRBV10-3 to TRBJ2-5; TRBD2 might be the D (6 bases). This CDR3 is built from 13 residues. The germline V and J ends were trimmed by 5 bases and 3 bases, with 10 bases remaining between them. Germline V lookup: CDR1 ENHRY, CDR2 SYGVKD.

This rearrangement joins TRBV6-5 to TRBJ2-3; D unresolved. Germline V lookup: CDR1 MNHEY, CDR2 SVGAGI. The CDR3 extends over 14 amino acids. V lost 5 bases and J 0 bases, leaving 9 bases between the germline ends. The CDR3 DNA reads as TGTGCCAGCAGTCCCTCGGACAGCACAGATACGCAGTATTTT. This codes for CASSPSDSTDTQYF.

This chain uses TRBV2 with TRBJ2-7; D gene ambiguous. V lost 8 bases and J 0 bases, leaving 5 bases between the germline ends. The CDR3 has 11 amino acids. In germline, CDR1 is SNHLY, CDR2 FYNNEI. The CDR3 DNA is TGTGCCAGCGGCCACTCCTACGAGCAGTACTTC. It specifies CASGHSYEQYF.

The chain combines TRBV11-2 with TRBJ2-6, with D hard to call. The V end was cut by 4 bases, the J end by 0 bases, with 10 bases between. The germline CDR1 and CDR2 sequences are SGHAT and FQNNGV. CDR3 length equals 16 residues. CDR3 sequence: CASSSPGYSGANVLTF. CDR3 DNA sequence: TGTGCCAGCAGCTCCCCCGGTTACTCTGGGGCCAACGTCCTGACTTTC.

The genes are TRBV4-3 and TRBJ2-3; D possibly uses TRBD1 or TRBD2 (6 bases each). Trimming shortened V by 0 bases and J by 1 base, and 17 bases separated the two germline ends. Germline CDR1 is LGHNA and CDR2 is YSLEER. The CDR3 sequence is 18 residues long. CDR3 nucleotide sequence: TGCGCCAGCAGCCAAGATGGAGGGGGAGTCTACGGCACAGATACGCAGTATTTT. Protein sequence: CASSQDGGGVYGTDTQYF.

This clone was recorded only once. This chain uses TRBV6-6 with TRBJ2-1; no reliable D call. CDR1 MNHNY and CDR2 SVGAGI come from the germline V gene (reference sequence). This CDR3 has 11 residues. V dropped 4 bases and J dropped 9 bases, with 7 bases sitting between them. The CDR3 spells CASSLMGEQFF. CDR3 in DNA: TGTGCCAGCAGTTTGATGGGTGAGCAGTTCTTC.

The V gene is TRBV11-2, the J gene TRBJ2-2; no definite D call. The germline V gene has CDR1 SGHAT and CDR2 FQNNGV. V was cut by 2 bases and J by 2 bases, with 9 bases left in between. CDR3 length: 15 amino acids. In DNA form, the CDR3 reads TGTGCCAGCAGCTTAAGTAATTCAAACACCGGGGAGCTGTTTTTT. It encodes CASSLSNSNTGELFF.

This chain uses TRBV14 with TRBJ2-2; a weak D match, TRBD1 (5 bases). CDR3 length: 14 amino acids. Germline-derived CDR1 and CDR2 are SGHDN and FVKESK. V lost 4 bases and J lost 4, with 10 bases in between. The CDR3 bases are TGTGCCAGCAGCCTCAGGGCGGCCACCGGGGAGCTGTTTTTT. Its translation: CASSLRAATGELFF.